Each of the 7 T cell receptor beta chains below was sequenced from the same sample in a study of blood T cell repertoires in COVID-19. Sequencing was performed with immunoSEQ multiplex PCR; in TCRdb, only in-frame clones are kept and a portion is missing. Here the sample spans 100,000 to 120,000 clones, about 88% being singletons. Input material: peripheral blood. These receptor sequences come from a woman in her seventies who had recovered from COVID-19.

The CDR3 nucleotides read TGTGCCAGCTCACCGCCATCCAGGGGTCAGGATGGCTACACCTTC. It translates to CASSPPSRGQDGYTF. J is TRBJ1-2 and V is TRBV18, with D maybe TRBD1 (6 bases). Deletions cut 3 bases from V and 6 bases from J, with 17 bases between. Germline CDR1 reads KGHSH; CDR2 reads LQKENI. This CDR3 is 15 amino acids long.

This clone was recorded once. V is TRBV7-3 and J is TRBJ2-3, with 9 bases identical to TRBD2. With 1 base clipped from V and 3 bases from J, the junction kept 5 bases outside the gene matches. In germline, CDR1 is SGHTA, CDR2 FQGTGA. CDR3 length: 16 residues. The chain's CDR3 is CASSLRSGLATDTQYF. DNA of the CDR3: TGTGCCAGCAGCTTAAGGTCCGGACTAGCGACAGATACGCAGTATTTT.

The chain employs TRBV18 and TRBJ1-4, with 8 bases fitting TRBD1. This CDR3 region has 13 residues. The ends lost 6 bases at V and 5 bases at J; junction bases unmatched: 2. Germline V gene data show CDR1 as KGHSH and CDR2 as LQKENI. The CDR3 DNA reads TGTGCCAGCTCCTGGGACAGGAATGAAAAACTGTTTTTT. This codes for CASSWDRNEKLFF.

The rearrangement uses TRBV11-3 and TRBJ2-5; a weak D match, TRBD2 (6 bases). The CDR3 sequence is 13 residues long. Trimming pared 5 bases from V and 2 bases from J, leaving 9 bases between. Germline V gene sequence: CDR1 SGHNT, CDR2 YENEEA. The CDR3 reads CASSAGRQETQYF. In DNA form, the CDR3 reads TGTGCCAGCAGCGCCGGGAGACAAGAGACCCAGTACTTC. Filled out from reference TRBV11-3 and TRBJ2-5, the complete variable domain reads EAGVVQSPRYKIIEKKQPVAFWCNPISGHNTLYWYLQNLGQGPELLIRYENEEAVDDSQLPKDRFSAERLKGVDSTLKIQPAELGDSAVYLCASSAGRQETQYFGPGTRLLVL.

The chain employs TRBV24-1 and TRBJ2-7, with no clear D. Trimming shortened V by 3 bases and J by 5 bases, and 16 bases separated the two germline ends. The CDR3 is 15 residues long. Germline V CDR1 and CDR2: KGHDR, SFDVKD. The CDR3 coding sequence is TGTGCCACCAGTGATCCCTCAGGTCCCGGTGACGAGCAGTACTTC. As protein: CATSDPSGPGDEQYF.

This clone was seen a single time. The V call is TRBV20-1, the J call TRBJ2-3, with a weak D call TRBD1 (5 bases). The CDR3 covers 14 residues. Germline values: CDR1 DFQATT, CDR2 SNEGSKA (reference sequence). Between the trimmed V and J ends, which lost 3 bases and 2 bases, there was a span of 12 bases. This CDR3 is CSASSGPFTDTQYF. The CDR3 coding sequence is TGCAGTGCTAGTTCAGGGCCCTTCACAGATACGCAGTATTTT.

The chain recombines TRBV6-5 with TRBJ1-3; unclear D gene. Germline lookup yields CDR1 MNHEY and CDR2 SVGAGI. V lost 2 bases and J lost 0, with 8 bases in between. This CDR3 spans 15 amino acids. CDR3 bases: TGTGCCAGCAGTTACCGCCTAAACTCTGGAAACACCATATATTTT. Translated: CASSYRLNSGNTIYF.